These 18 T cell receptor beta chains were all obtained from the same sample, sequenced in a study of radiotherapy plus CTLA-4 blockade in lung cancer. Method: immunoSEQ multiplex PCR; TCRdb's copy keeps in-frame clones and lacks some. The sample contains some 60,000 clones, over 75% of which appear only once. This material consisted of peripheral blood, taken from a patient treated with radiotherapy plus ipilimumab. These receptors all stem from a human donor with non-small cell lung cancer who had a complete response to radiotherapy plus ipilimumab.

This CDR3 is CASSLEQGMTEAFF. CDR3 sequence (DNA): TGCGCCAGCAGCTTGGAACAGGGGATGACTGAAGCTTTCTTT. The rearrangement joins TRBV5-1 to TRBJ1-1; TRBD1 matches 7 bases. CDR3 length: 14 amino acids. With V trimmed by 0 bases and J by 5 bases, 4 bases remained unmatched. The V gene's germline CDR1 is SGHRS and CDR2 YFSETQ.

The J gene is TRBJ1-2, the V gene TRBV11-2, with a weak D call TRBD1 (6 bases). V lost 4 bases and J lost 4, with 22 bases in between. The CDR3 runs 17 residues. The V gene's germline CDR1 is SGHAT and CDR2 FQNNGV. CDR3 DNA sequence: TGTGCCAGCAGCTCAATAGCAGGGACACGGCGGCGCTATGGCTACACCTTC. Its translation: CASSSIAGTRRRYGYTF.

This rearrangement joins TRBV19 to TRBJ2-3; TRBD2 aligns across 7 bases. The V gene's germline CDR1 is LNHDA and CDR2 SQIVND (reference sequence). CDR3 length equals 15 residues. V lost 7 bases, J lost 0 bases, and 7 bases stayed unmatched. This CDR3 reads CASTSSGLSTDTQYF. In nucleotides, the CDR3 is TGTGCCAGTACCTCCTCGGGACTAAGCACAGATACGCAGTATTTT.

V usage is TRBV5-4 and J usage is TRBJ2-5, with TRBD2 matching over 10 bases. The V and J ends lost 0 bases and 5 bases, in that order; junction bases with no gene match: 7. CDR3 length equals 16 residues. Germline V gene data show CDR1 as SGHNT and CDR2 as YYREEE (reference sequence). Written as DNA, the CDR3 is TGTGCCAGCAGCTTGGAGGGACTAGCGCGTCAGGAGACCCAGTACTTC. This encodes CASSLEGLARQETQYF.

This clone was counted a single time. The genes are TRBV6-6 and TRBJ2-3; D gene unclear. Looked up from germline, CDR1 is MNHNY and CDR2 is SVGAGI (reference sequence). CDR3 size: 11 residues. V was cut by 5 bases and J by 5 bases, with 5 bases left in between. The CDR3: CASSPKDTQYF. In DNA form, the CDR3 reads TGTGCCAGCAGTCCTAAAGATACGCAGTATTTT.

This CDR3 reads CASSERGETQYF. Here the CDR3 DNA reads TGTGCCAGCAGTGAACGGGGGGAGACCCAGTACTTC. The chain joins TRBV6-1 to TRBJ2-5; TRBD2 might be the D (6 bases). V lost 2 bases and J 5 bases, leaving 6 bases between the germline ends. CDR1 is MNHNS, CDR2 SASEGT, per germline. This CDR3 has 12 residues.

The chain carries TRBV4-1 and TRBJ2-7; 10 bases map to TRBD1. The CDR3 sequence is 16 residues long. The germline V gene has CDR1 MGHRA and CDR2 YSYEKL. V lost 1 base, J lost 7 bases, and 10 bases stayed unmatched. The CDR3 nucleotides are TGCGCCAGCAGCCAAGCCATCGGGACAGGGGAGAGGGAGCAGTACTTC. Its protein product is CASSQAIGTGEREQYF.

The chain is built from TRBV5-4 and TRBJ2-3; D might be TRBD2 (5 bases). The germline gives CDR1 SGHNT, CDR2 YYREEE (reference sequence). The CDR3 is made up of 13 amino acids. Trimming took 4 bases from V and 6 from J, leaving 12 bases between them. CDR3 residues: CASSRGVLDTQYF. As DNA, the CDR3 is TGTGCCAGCAGCCGGGGAGTGCTGGATACGCAGTATTTT.

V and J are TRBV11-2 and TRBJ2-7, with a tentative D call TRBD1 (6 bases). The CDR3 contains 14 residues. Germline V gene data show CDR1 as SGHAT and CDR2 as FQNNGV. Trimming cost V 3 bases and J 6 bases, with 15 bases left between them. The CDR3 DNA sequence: TGTGCCAGCAGCTTGGAACAGGGCTCTCGCGAGCAGTACTTC. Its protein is CASSLEQGSREQYF.

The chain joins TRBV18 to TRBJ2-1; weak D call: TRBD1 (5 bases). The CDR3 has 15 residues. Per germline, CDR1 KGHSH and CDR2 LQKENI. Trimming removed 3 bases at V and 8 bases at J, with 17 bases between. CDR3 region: CASSPDGRAAHEQFF. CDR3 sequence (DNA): TGTGCCAGCTCACCTGATGGCAGGGCGGCCCATGAGCAGTTCTTC.

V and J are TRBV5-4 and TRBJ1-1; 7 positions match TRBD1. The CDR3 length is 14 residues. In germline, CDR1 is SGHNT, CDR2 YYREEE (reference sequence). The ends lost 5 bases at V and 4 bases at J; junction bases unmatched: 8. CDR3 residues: CASSLDRDVTEAFF. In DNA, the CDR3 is TGTGCCAGCAGTTTAGACAGGGATGTCACTGAAGCTTTCTTT. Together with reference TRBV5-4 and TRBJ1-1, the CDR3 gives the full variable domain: ETGVTQSPTHLIKTRGQQVTLRCSSQSGHNTVSWYQQALGQGPQFIFQYYREEENGRGNFPPRFSGLQFPNYSSELNVNALELDDSALYLCASSLDRDVTEAFFGQGTRLTVV.

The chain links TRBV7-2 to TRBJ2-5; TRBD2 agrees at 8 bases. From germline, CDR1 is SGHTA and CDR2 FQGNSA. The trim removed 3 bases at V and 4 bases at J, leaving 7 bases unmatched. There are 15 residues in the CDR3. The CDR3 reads CASSFSGTPPETQYF. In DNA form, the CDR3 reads TGTGCCAGCAGCTTTAGCGGGACCCCCCCAGAGACCCAGTACTTC. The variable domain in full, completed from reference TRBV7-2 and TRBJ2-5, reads GAGVSQSPSNKVTEKGKDVELRCDPISGHTALYWYRQSLGQGLEFLIYFQGNSAPDKSGLPSDRFSAERTGGSVSTLTIQRTQQEDSAVYLCASSFSGTPPETQYFGPGTRLLVL.

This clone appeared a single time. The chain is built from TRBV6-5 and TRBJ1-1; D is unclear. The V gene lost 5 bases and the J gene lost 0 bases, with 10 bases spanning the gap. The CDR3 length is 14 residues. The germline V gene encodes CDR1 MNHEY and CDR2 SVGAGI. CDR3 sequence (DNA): TGTGCCAGCAGTCCCCGAGGCTTGAACACTGAAGCTTTCTTT. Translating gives CASSPRGLNTEAFF.

The CDR3 region is CAISESKGAKPQHF. The CDR3 DNA reads TGTGCCATCAGTGAGTCAAAAGGGGCGAAGCCCCAGCATTTT. The genes are TRBV10-3 and TRBJ1-5; D possibly corresponds to TRBD1 (5 bases). This CDR3 region has 14 residues. Trimming took 0 bases from V and 8 from J, leaving 11 bases between them. Germline assignment: CDR1 ENHRY and CDR2 SYGVKD.

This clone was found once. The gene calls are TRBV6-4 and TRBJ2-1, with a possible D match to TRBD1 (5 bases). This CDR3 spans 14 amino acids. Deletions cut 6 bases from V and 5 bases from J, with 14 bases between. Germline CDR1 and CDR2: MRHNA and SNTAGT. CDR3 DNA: TGTGCCAGCAGAGATACAGACAGAGACAATGAGCAGTTCTTC. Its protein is CASRDTDRDNEQFF.

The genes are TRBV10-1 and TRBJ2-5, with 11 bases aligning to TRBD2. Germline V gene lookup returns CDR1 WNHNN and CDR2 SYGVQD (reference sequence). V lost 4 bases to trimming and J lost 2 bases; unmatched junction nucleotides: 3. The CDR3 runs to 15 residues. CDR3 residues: CASSVGTSGQETQYF. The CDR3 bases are TGCGCCAGCAGTGTCGGGACTAGCGGACAAGAGACCCAGTACTTC.

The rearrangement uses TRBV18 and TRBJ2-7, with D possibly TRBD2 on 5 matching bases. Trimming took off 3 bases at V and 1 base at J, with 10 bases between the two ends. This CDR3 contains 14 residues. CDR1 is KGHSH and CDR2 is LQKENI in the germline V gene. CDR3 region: CASSPATGSYEQYV. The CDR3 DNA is TGTGCCAGCTCACCCGCTACGGGATCCTACGAGCAGTACGTC.

In DNA, the CDR3 is TGTGCCAGCAGCCTAACAGATTATAATTCACCCCTCCACTTT. Its translation: CASSLTDYNSPLHF. The rearrangement joins TRBV7-8 to TRBJ1-6, with D unresolved. Germline V CDR1 and CDR2: SGHVS, FQNEAQ. V shed 5 bases and J shed 4 bases, with 9 bases lying between them. This CDR3 comprises 14 residues.